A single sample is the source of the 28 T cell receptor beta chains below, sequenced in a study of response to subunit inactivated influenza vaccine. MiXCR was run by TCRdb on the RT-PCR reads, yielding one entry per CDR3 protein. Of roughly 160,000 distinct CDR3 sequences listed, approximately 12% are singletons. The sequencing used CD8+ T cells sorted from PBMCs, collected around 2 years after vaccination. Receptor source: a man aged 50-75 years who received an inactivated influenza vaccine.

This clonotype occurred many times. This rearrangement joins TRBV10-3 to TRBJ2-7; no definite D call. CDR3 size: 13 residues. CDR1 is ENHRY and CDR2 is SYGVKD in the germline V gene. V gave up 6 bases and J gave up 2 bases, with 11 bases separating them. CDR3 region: CAIRGDITYEQYF. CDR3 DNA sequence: TGTGCCATCAGAGGAGACATAACCTACGAGCAGTACTTC.

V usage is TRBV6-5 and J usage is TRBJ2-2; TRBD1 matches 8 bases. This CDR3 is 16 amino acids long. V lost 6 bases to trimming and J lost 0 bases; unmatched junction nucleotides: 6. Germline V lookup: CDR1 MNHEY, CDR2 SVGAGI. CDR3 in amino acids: CASSYGTGPNTGELFF. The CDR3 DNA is TGTGCCAGCAGCTACGGGACAGGTCCGAACACCGGGGAGCTGTTTTTT.

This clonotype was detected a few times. CDR3 protein: CASRQRGPQETQYF. In DNA form, the CDR3 reads TGTGCCAGCAGACAGCGGGGGCCCCAAGAGACCCAGTACTTC. V is TRBV12-3 or TRBV12-4 and J is TRBJ2-5; 8 nucleotides align to TRBD2. There are 14 residues in the CDR3. J was trimmed by 1 base and V by 6 bases; bases with no gene match: 4.

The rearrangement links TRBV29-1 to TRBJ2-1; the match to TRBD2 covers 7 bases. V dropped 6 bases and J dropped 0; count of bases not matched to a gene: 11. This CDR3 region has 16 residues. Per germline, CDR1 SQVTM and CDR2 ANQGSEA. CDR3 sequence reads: CSVGEVAGLSYNEQFF. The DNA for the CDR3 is TGCAGCGTCGGGGAGGTAGCGGGCCTCTCCTACAATGAGCAGTTCTTC.

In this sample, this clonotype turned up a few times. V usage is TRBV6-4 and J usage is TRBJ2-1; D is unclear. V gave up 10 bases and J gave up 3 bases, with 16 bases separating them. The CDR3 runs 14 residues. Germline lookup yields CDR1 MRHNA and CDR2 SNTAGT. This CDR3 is CAIPYPVGYNEQFF. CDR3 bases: TGTGCCATTCCCTATCCGGTTGGCTACAATGAGCAGTTCTTC.

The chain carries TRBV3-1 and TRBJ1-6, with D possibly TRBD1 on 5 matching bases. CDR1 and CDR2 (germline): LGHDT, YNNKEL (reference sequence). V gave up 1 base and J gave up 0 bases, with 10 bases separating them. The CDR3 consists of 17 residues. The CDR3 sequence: CASSQVRGSSYNSPLHF. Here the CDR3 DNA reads TGTGCCAGCAGCCAAGTCCGGGGGAGCTCCTATAATTCACCCCTCCACTTT.

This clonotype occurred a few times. The CDR3 reads CASSWTSYNEQFF. CDR3 nucleotide sequence: TGTGCCAGCAGTTGGACTAGCTACAATGAGCAGTTCTTC. The chain employs TRBV6-5 and TRBJ2-1; 7 bases are shared with TRBD2. Germline V gene sequence: CDR1 MNHEY, CDR2 SVGAGI. The CDR3 has 13 residues. V shed 4 bases and J 3 bases; nucleotides not matched to a gene: 0.

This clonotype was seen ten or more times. The CDR3 loop reads CSVDRTGMNTEAFF. The CDR3 DNA follows: TGCAGCGTTGATCGGACAGGGATGAACACTGAAGCTTTCTTT. The rearrangement uses TRBV29-1 and TRBJ1-1; the match to TRBD1 covers 8 bases. Germline loops: CDR1 SQVTM, CDR2 ANQGSEA. V shed 3 bases and J 0 bases; nucleotides not matched to a gene: 3. CDR3 length equals 14 residues.

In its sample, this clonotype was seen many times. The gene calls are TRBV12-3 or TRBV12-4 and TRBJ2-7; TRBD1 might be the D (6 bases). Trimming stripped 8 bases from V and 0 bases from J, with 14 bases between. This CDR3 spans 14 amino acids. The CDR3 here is CASAPTGSSYEQYF. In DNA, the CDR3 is TGTGCCAGCGCCCCGACAGGAAGCTCCTACGAGCAGTACTTC.

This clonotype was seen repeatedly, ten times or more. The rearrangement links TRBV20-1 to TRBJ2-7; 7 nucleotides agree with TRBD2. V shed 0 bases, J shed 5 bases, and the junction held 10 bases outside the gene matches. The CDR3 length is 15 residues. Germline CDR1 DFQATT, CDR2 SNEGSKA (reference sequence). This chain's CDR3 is CSARDVSGRLNEQYF. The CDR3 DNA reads TGCAGTGCTAGAGACGTATCCGGGAGGCTAAACGAGCAGTACTTC.

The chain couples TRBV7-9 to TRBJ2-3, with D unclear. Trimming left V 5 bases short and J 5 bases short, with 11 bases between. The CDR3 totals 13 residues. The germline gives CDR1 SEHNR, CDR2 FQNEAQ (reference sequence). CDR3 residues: CASSTPIKDTQYF. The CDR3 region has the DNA TGTGCCAGCAGCACCCCTATCAAAGATACGCAGTATTTT.

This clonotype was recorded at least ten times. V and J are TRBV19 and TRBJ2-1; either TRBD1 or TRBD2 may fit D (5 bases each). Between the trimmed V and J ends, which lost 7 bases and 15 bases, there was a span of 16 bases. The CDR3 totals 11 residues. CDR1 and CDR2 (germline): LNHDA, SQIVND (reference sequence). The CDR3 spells CASIQGPRLFF. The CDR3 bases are TGTGCCAGTATCCAGGGACCCCGCCTGTTCTTC. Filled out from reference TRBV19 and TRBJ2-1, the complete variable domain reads DGGITQSPKYLFRKEGQNVTLSCEQNLNHDAMYWYRQDPGQGLRLIYYSQIVNDFQKGDIAEGYSVSREKKESFPLTVTSAQKNPTAFYLCASIQGPRLFFGPGTRLTVL.

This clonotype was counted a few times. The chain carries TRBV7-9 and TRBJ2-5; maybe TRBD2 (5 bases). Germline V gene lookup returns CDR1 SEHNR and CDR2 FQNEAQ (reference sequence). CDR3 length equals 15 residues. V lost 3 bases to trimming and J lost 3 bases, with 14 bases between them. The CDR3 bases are TGTGCCAGCAGCTTTTTTGGCGGGCCAGAAGAGACCCAGTACTTC. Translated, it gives CASSFFGGPEETQYF.

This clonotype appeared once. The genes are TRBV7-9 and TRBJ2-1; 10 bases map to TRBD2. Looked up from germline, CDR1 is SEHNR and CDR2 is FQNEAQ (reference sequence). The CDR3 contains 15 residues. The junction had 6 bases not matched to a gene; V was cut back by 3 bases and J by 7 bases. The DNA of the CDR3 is TGTGCCAGCAGCTTCTTTCTACTAGCGGGGAATGAGCAGTTCTTC. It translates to CASSFFLLAGNEQFF.

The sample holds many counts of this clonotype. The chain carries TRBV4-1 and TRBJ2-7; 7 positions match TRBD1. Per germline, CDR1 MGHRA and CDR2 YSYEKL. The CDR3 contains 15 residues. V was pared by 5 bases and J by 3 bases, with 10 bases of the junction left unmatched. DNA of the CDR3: TGCGCCAGCAGCTCTTCACCGACAGGGTTCTACGAGCAGTACTTC. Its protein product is CASSSSPTGFYEQYF.

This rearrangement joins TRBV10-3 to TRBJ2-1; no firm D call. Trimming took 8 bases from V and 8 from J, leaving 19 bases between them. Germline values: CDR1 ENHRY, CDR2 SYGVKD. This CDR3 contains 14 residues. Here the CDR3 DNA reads TGTGCCATCGGAAGGCAAAGGGAAGGCGATGAGCAGTTCTTC. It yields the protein CAIGRQREGDEQFF.

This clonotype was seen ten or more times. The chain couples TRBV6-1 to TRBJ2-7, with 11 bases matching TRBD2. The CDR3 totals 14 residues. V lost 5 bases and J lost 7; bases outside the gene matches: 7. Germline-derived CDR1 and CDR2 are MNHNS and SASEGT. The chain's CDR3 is CASSLLAGGREQYF. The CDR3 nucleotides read TGTGCCAGCAGTCTCTTAGCGGGAGGGCGGGAGCAGTACTTC.

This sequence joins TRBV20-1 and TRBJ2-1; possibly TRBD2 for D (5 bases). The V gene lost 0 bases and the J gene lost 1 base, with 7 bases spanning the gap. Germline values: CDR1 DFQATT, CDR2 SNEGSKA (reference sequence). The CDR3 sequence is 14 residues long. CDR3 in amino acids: CSARDEGSYNEQFF. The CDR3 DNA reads TGCAGTGCTAGAGACGAGGGATCCTACAATGAGCAGTTCTTC.

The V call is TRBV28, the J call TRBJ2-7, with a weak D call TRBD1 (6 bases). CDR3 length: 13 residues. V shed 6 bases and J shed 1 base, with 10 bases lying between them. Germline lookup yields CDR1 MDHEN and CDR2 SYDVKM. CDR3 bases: TGTGCCAGCAGATCAACAGGGTCCTACGAGCAGTACTTC. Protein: CASRSTGSYEQYF.

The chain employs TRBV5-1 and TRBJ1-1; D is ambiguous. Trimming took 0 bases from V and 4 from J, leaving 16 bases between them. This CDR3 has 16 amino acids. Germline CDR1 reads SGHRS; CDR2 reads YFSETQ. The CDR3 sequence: CASSLVPRDHTTEAFF. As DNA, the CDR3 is TGCGCCAGCAGCTTGGTACCCAGAGATCATACCACTGAAGCTTTCTTT. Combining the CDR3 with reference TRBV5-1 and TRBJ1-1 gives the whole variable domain KAGVTQTPRYLIKTRGQQVTLSCSPISGHRSVSWYQQTPGQGLQFLFEYFSETQRNKGNFPGRFSGRQFSNSRSEMNVSTLELGDSALYLCASSLVPRDHTTEAFFGQGTRLTVV.

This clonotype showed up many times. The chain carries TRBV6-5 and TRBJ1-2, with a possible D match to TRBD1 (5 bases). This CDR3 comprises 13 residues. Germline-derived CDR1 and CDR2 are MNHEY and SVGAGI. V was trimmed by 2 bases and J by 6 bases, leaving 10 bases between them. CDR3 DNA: TGTGCCAGCAGTTACGGGACCCCGGATGGCTACACCTTC. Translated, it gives CASSYGTPDGYTF.

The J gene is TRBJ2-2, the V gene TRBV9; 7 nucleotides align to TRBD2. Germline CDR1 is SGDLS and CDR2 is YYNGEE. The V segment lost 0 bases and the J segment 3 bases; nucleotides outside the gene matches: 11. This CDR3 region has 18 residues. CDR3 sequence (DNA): TGTGCCAGCAGCGTAGGGCTAGCGGAACCCCAGGACACCGGGGAGCTGTTTTTT. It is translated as CASSVGLAEPQDTGELFF.

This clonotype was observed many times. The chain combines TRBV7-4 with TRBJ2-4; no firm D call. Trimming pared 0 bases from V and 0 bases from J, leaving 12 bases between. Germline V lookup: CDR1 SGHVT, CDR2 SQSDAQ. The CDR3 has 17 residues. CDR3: CASSLARSPLAKNIQYF. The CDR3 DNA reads TGTGCCAGCAGCTTAGCGCGGTCCCCTCTAGCCAAAAACATTCAGTACTTC.

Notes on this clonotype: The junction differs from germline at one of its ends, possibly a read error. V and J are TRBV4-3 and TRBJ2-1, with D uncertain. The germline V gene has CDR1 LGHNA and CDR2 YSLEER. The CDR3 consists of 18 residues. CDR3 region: CASSQGASRKGSYNGQFF. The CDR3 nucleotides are TGCGCCAGCAGCCAAGGGGCCTCGCGGAAGGGTAGCTACAATGGGCAGTTCTTC.

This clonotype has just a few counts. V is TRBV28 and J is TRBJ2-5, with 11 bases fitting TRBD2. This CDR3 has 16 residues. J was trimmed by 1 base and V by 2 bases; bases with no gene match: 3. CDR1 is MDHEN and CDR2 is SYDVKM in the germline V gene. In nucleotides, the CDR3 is TGTGCCAGCAGTTTAGGACTAGCGGGCCTCCAAGAGACCCAGTACTTC. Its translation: CASSLGLAGLQETQYF.

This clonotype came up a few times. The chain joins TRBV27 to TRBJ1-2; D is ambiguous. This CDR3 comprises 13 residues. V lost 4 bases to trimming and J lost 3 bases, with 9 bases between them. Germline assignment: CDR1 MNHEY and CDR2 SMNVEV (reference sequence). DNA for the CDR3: TGTGCCAGCAGTTCCGGGCTTTACTATGGCTACACCTTC. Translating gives CASSSGLYYGYTF.

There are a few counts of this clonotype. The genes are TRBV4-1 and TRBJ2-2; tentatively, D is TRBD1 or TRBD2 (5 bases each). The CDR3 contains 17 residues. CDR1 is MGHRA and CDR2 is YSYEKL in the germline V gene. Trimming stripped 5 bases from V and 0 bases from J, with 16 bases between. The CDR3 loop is CASSGPPGAPNTGELFF. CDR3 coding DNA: TGCGCCAGCAGCGGGCCCCCCGGGGCCCCGAACACCGGGGAGCTGTTTTTT.

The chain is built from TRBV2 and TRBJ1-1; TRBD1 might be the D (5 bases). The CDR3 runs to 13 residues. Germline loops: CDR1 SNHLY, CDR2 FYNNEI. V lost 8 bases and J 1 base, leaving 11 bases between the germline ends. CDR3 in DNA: TGTGCCAGCTTAATGGGGCGGAACACTGAAGCTTTCTTT. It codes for CASLMGRNTEAFF.